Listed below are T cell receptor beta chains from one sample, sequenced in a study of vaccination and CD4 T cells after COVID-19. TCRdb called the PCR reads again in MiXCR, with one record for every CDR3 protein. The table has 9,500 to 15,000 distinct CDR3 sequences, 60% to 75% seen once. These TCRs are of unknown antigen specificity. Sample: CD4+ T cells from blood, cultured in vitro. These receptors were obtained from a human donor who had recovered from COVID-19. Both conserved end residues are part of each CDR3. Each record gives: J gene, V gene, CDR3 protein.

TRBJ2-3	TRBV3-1	CASSQARDTQYF
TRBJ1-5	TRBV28	CASSFTGTKNQPQHF
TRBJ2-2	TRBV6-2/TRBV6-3	CASGGPAGVTGELFF
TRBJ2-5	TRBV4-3	CASSRSTGVETQYF
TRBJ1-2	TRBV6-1	CASSESDRAAGYTF
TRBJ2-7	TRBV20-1	CSASGSREQYF
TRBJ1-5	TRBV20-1	CSARVAGQNQPQHF
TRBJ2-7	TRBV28	CASSLPTGVRNEQYF
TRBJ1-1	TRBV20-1	CSARETGENTEAFF
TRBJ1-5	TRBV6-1	CASTRANPNQPQHF
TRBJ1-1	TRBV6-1	CASRKLGDREAFF
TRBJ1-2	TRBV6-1	CASSGGTGLRALGGYTF
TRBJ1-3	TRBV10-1	CASSDRIRDGVGLNTIYF
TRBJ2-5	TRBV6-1	CASSGRTGKIETQYF
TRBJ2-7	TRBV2	CASWRTRSSEQYF
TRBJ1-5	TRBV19	CASSTPGQPQHF
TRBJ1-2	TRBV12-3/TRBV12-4	CASSFMKQGEGYTF
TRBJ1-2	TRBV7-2	CASSWDRTYGYTF
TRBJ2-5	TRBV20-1	CSANPTTGIQETQYF
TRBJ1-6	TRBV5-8	CASSLHRSNSPLHF
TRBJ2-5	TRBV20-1	CSARPQETQYF
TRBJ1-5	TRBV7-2	CASSLSLGNQPQHF
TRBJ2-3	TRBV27	CASSLLVSGKDTQYF
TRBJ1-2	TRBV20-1	CSARGNDRVNYGYTF
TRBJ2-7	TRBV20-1	CSASGWGLAGDGGYEQYF
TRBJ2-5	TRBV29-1	CSASGTEQETQYF
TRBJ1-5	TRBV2	CASSSTGNQPQHF
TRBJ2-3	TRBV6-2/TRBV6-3	CASTEGGTDTQYF